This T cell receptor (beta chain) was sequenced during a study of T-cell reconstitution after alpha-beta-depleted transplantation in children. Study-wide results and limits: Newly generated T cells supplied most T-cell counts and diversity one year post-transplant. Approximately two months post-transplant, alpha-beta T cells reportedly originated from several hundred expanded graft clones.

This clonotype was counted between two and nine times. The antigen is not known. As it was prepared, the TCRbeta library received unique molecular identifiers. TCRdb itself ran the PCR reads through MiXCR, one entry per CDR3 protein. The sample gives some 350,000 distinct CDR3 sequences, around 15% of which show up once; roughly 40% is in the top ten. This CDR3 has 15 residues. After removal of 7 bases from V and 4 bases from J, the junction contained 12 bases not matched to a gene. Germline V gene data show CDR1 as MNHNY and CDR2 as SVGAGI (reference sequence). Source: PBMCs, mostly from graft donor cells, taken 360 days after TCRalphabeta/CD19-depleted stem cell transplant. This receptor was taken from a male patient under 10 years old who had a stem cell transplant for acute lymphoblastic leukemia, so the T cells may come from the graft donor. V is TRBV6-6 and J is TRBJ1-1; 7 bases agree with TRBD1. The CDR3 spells CASTRGGRVSTEAFF. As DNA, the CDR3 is TGTGCCAGCACTAGAGGGGGCAGGGTGAGCACTGAAGCTTTCTTT.